The present entry profiles one T cell receptor (beta chain) with its context. This record belongs to a study of T cell changes during pregnancy in multiple sclerosis. The germline V and J ends were trimmed by 0 bases and 4 bases, with 8 bases remaining between them. The CDR3 is made up of 13 amino acids. Germline-derived CDR1 and CDR2 are SGHTS and YDEGEE. Sequencing was performed with immunoSEQ multiplex PCR; in TCRdb, only in-frame clones are kept and a portion is missing. Of tens of thousands of clones in the sample, 90% were seen once. The chain employs TRBV5-8 and TRBJ2-7; tentative D call: TRBD2 (5 bases). The sequencing used CD8+ T cells from peripheral blood mononuclear cells, collected after pregnancy. The origin of this receptor is a female donor with multiple sclerosis, enrolled in a pregnancy study. The CDR3 spells CASSLGSGYEQYF. The CDR3 DNA sequence: TGTGCCAGCAGCTTGGGGTCGGGGTACGAGCAGTACTTC.